The next 20 T cell receptor beta chains were all read from a single sample in a study of T-cell reconstitution after alpha-beta-depleted transplantation in children. Preparation of the TCRbeta library was carried out with unique molecular identifiers. TCRdb reanalysed the PCR reads using MiXCR and keeps one entry per CDR3 protein. The sample contains just over 950,000 distinct CDR3 sequences, about 30% of which appear only once. The source material was PBMCs, mostly from graft donor cells, sampled 360 days after TCRalphabeta/CD19-depleted stem cell transplant. All receptors derive from a boy younger than two who had a stem cell transplant for SCID, so the T cells may come from the graft donor.

This clonotype was seen more than once but under ten times. V is TRBV25-1 and J is TRBJ2-5; D gene ambiguous. CDR1 and CDR2 (germline): MGHDK, SYGVNS. Trimming stripped 1 base from V and 4 bases from J, with 16 bases between. The CDR3 runs to 16 residues. The CDR3 region has the DNA TGTGCCAGCAGTGAATTTTTCCCCCAGCATACAGAGACCCAGTACTTC. Protein product: CASSEFFPQHTETQYF.

This chain uses TRBV12-3 or TRBV12-4 with TRBJ2-3, with a weak D call TRBD1 (5 bases). The CDR3 sequence is 14 residues long. The V end was cut by 3 bases, the J end by 5 bases, with 12 bases between. CDR3 residues: CASSLVDNGDTQYF. The CDR3 region has the DNA TGTGCCAGCAGTTTGGTGGACAACGGAGATACGCAGTATTTT.

This clonotype was detected a few times. This chain links TRBV4-2 with TRBJ2-3; tentative D call: TRBD2 (6 bases). The CDR3 is 17 amino acids. Deletions cut 4 bases from V and 2 bases from J, with 19 bases between. Per germline, CDR1 LGHNA and CDR2 YNFKEQ. The CDR3 spells CASSPRRASVITDTQYF. The CDR3 DNA is TGTGCCAGCAGCCCACGCCGGGCTAGCGTAATCACAGATACGCAGTATTTT.

This sequence joins TRBV7-8 and TRBJ2-1; possibly TRBD2 for D (6 bases). Per the germline V gene, CDR1 is SGHVS and CDR2 is FQNEAQ. The CDR3 totals 15 residues. The V end was cut by 3 bases, the J end by 4 bases, with 13 bases between. The CDR3 region has the DNA TGTGCCAGCAGCTTGGAGGGCCTTAAATACAATGAGCAGTTCTTC. Translated: CASSLEGLKYNEQFF.

This chain links TRBV5-1 with TRBJ2-5; the D gene is possibly TRBD2 (6 bases). Trimming removed 6 bases at V and 5 bases at J, with 14 bases between. The CDR3 spans 13 residues. The germline gives CDR1 SGHRS, CDR2 YFSETQ. CDR3 coding DNA: TGCGCCAGCACCCGACTCGGAGGGGAGACCCAGTACTTC. Residues: CASTRLGGETQYF.

This chain links TRBV5-6 with TRBJ2-2; TRBD2 is a possible D gene (6 bases). Trimming pared 4 bases from V and 1 base from J, leaving 14 bases between. Per the germline V gene, CDR1 is SGHDT and CDR2 is YYEEEE. The CDR3 is made up of 16 amino acids. This chain's CDR3 is CASSLPGGMNTGELFF. In nucleotides, the CDR3 is TGTGCCAGCAGCCTCCCAGGAGGGATGAACACCGGGGAGCTGTTTTTT.

V and J are TRBV5-1 and TRBJ1-4; 11 bases match TRBD1. V shed 4 bases, J shed 0 bases, and the junction held 8 bases outside the gene matches. From germline, CDR1 is SGHRS and CDR2 YFSETQ. The CDR3 sequence is 18 residues long. CDR3: CASSRTGGGKATNEKLFF. DNA for the CDR3: TGCGCCAGCAGCAGGACAGGGGGCGGGAAAGCAACTAATGAAAAACTGTTTTTT.

This chain links TRBV20-1 with TRBJ2-7; D is uncertain. CDR3 size: 12 residues. The V and J ends lost 2 bases and 9 bases respectively, with 14 bases between them. CDR1 is DFQATT, CDR2 SNEGSKA, per germline (reference sequence). The CDR3 loop is CSARSPPVSQYF. The CDR3 DNA is TGCAGTGCTAGAAGCCCCCCAGTTTCGCAGTACTTC.

The J gene is TRBJ2-7, the V gene TRBV12-3 or TRBV12-4; possibly TRBD2 for D (5 bases). This CDR3 is 18 amino acids long. Trimming pared 2 bases from V and 0 bases from J, leaving 20 bases between. CDR3 loop: CASSLRFGKRRGSYEQYF. CDR3 DNA: TGTGCCAGCAGTTTAAGATTCGGGAAGCGCCGTGGCTCCTACGAGCAGTACTTC.

The chain employs TRBV27 and TRBJ1-6, with TRBD1 matching over 8 bases. Trimming cost V 6 bases and J 8 bases; bases outside gene matches: 18. The CDR3 length is 18 residues. CDR1 and CDR2 from the germline V gene are MNHEY and SMNVEV (reference sequence). The DNA for the CDR3 is TGTGCCAGCAGAGGTTTGGGCAGGGGGCTGAGGGGCGATTCACCCCTCCACTTT. Amino acid sequence: CASRGLGRGLRGDSPLHF.

The gene calls are TRBV20-1 and TRBJ2-7; tentatively, D is TRBD2 (7 bases). Per germline, CDR1 DFQATT and CDR2 SNEGSKA (reference sequence). Trimming removed 2 bases from V and 5 bases from J, with 13 bases in between. The CDR3 consists of 13 residues. The CDR3, as DNA: TGCAGTGCTAGACACCGGGGGGCGAACGAGCAGTACTTC. Its translation is CSARHRGANEQYF.

V is TRBV5-1 and J is TRBJ1-1; D is uncertain. The V end was cut by 4 bases, the J end by 1 base, with 11 bases between. Germline-derived CDR1 and CDR2 are SGHRS and YFSETQ. The CDR3 is made up of 14 amino acids. CDR3 nucleotide sequence: TGCGCCAGCAGCCCCAGCCCAGCGAACACTGAAGCTTTCTTT. Amino acids: CASSPSPANTEAFF.

The table lists this clonotype with many counts. The chain uses TRBV6-5 and TRBJ2-1; D may match TRBD1 or TRBD2 (5 bases each). Germline V CDR1 and CDR2: MNHEY, SVGAGI. With 2 bases removed from V and 9 bases from J, the gap between germline ends came to 5 bases. The CDR3 extends over 11 amino acids. CDR3 bases: TGTGCCAGCAGTTACGGGACTGAGCAGTTCTTC. Amino acids: CASSYGTEQFF.

This clonotype was counted a few times. The chain recombines TRBV2 with TRBJ2-2; D gene unclear. CDR1 is SNHLY and CDR2 is FYNNEI in the germline V gene. This CDR3 comprises 15 residues. V gave up 3 bases and J gave up 8 bases, with 16 bases separating them. This CDR3 reads CASSDYIAEEGELFF. The CDR3 DNA reads TGTGCCAGCAGTGACTATATAGCTGAGGAGGGGGAGCTGTTTTTT.

This clonotype was observed a handful of times. The CDR3 DNA is TGTGCCAGCAGTTCCCGGGACGGTGCGGAAAAACTGTTTTTT. Its protein product is CASSSRDGAEKLFF. The chain employs TRBV12-3 or TRBV12-4 and TRBJ1-4; tentative D call: TRBD1 (5 bases). V dropped 4 bases and J dropped 8 bases, with 14 bases sitting between them. CDR3 length: 14 amino acids.

This chain joins TRBV6-5 and TRBJ2-7, with 8 bases fitting TRBD1. The V segment lost 0 bases and the J segment 4 bases; nucleotides outside the gene matches: 5. Germline V CDR1 and CDR2: MNHEY, SVGAGI. This CDR3 has 15 amino acids. Here the CDR3 reads CASSYSWQGAYEQYF. Written as DNA, the CDR3 is TGTGCCAGCAGTTACTCGTGGCAGGGGGCTTACGAGCAGTACTTC.

In this sample, this clonotype turned up a few times. The CDR3 is CASRIGVDTGELFF. The CDR3, as DNA: TGTGCCAGCAGAATAGGGGTGGATACCGGGGAGCTGTTTTTT. The chain recombines TRBV6-1 with TRBJ2-2, with D maybe TRBD1 (5 bases). Germline assignment: CDR1 MNHNS and CDR2 SASEGT. CDR3 size: 14 residues. Trimming cost V 6 bases and J 5 bases, with 13 bases left between them.

In nucleotides, the CDR3 is TGCGCCAGCAGCCGCTTACAGGGTAGCAATCAGCCCCAGCATTTT. This encodes CASSRLQGSNQPQHF. J is TRBJ1-5 and V is TRBV4-1, with D maybe TRBD1 (6 bases). CDR1 MGHRA and CDR2 YSYEKL come from the germline V gene. There are 15 residues in the CDR3. Trimming left V 4 bases short and J 0 bases short, with 10 bases between.

This clonotype was counted only a few times. V usage is TRBV10-3 and J usage is TRBJ1-1; D is perhaps TRBD1 (5 bases). V was clipped by 3 bases and J by 5 bases, with 16 bases between them. CDR3 size: 15 residues. Per germline, CDR1 ENHRY and CDR2 SYGVKD. As DNA, the CDR3 is TGTGCCATCAGTGAATATCCCCCGGGGGAGACTGAAGCTTTCTTT. Protein sequence: CAISEYPPGETEAFF.

The chain recombines TRBV5-1 with TRBJ2-5; 7 positions match TRBD1. Trimming at V came to 10 bases and at J to 3 bases, leaving 6 bases not matched to a gene. Germline CDR1 is SGHRS and CDR2 is YFSETQ. The CDR3 runs to 12 residues. The DNA of the CDR3 is TGCGCCCAGTTTGACAGGGAAGAGACCCAGTACTTC. Its protein is CAQFDREETQYF. The full variable domain, with the rest looked up from reference TRBV5-1 and TRBJ2-5, is KAGVTQTPRYLIKTRGQQVTLSCSPISGHRSVSWYQQTPGQGLQFLFEYFSETQRNKGNFPGRFSGRQFSNSRSEMNVSTLELGDSALYLCAQFDREETQYFGPGTRLLVL.